These 2 T cell receptor beta chains originate from one sample sequenced in a study of T cell responses to AZD1222 COVID-19 vaccine. Only in-frame clones appear in the TCRdb table, and some are missing; sequencing was by immunoSEQ multiplex PCR. The top ten hold under 3.5% of the sample, which has 200,000 or so clones, 85% to 90% seen once. Here the sequenced sample was peripheral blood, taken on day 0 of MenACWY control vaccination. These receptors were taken from an adult in good health.

The rearrangement joins TRBV9 to TRBJ1-3, with no clear D. V was clipped by 3 bases and J by 1 base, with 14 bases between them. Germline-derived CDR1 and CDR2 are SGDLS and YYNGEE. This CDR3 region has 16 residues. The CDR3 sequence is CASSDKGHTSGNTIYF. CDR3 sequence (DNA): TGTGCCAGCAGCGACAAGGGCCATACTTCTGGAAACACCATATATTTT.

The chain combines TRBV6-6 with TRBJ2-2, with D possibly TRBD2 on 5 matching bases. The germline V gene encodes CDR1 MNHNY and CDR2 SVGAGI (reference sequence). V was cut by 5 bases and J by 6 bases, with 43 bases left in between. CDR3 length: 24 amino acids. CDR3: CASSPEYSEQYSEHVPELPGELFF. CDR3 nucleotide sequence: TGTGCCAGCAGTCCGGAGTATAGCGAACAGTATAGCGAACATGTACCGGAACTCCCCGGGGAGCTGTTTTTT.